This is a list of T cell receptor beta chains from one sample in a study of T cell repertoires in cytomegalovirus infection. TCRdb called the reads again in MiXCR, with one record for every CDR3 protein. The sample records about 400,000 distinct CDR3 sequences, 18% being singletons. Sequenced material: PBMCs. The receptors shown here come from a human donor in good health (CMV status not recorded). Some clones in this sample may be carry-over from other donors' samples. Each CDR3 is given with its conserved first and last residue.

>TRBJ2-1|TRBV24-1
CATSDNRLARNEQFF
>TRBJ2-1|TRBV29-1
CSVVGQGYNEQFF
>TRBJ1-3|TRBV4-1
CASSRSPQFSGNTIYF
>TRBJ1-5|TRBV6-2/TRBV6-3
CASVTSGLSNQPQHF
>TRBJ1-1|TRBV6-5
CASSYTGDSTEAFF
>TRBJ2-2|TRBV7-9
CALRRGDSINTGELFF
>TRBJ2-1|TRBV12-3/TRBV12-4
CASSFPSDKLRNEQFF
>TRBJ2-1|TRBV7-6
CASSLERSGTYNEQFF
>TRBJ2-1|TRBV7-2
CASSRTSGRVLVNEQFF
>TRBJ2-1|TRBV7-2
CASSYLAGGGVYNEQFF
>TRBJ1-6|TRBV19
CASSGTVGASRNSPLHF
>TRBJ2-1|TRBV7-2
CASSFLAGAVNEQFF
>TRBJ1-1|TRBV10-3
CAIRAQLNTEAFF
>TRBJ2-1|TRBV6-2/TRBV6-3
CASSLTRLGKKNEQFF
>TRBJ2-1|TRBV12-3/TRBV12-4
CASNGQGASEQFF
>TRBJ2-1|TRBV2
CASSEGVAGSSYNEQFF
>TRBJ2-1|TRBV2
CASRRTITTYNEQFF
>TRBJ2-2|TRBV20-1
CSVSQAYTGELFF
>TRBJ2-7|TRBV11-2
CASSLDRAGEQYF
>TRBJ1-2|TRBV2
CASSRTGLTGGYTF
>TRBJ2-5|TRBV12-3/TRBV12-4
CASTQLGVETQYF
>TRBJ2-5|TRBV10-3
CAISVAGGPETQYF
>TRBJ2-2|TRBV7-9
CASSFVRRGVTGELFF
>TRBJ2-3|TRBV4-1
CASSPARDRHTDTQYF
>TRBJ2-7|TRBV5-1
CASSPGQASSEQYF
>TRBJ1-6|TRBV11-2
CASSPRANRDSPLHF
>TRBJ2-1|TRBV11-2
CASSLDLVTGVVNEQFF
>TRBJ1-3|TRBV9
CASSVAPGNTIYF
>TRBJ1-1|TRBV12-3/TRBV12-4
CASTTEPGTEAFF
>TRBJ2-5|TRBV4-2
CASGGLAFETQYF
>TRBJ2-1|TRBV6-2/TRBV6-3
CASSGLAGVVEQFF
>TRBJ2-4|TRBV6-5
CASSAPTGLRIQYF